This passage covers 15 T cell receptor beta chains from one sample sequenced in a study of blood T cell repertoires in COVID-19. Measured with immunoSEQ multiplex PCR; TCRdb has only the in-frame clones, and not every one. The data contain 100,000 to 150,000 clones, approximately 80% of them singletons. Sequencing was performed on peripheral blood. These receptors originate from a woman aged 55-70 years with active or convalescent COVID-19.

The V and J genes are TRBV3-1 (or the pseudogene TRBV3-2) and TRBJ2-3, with D unclear. The V gene's germline CDR1 is LGHDT and CDR2 YNNKEL (reference sequence). Trimming cost V 4 bases and J 0 bases, with 5 bases left between them. CDR3 length: 13 amino acids. In DNA form, the CDR3 reads TGTGCCAGCAGCCGTCTCAGCACAGATACGCAGTATTTT. It codes for CASSRLSTDTQYF.

This clone was found a few times. The chain uses TRBV5-1 and TRBJ1-2; 8 positions agree with TRBD1. V was clipped by 4 bases and J by 8 bases; unmatched bases: 10. The CDR3 length is 14 residues. CDR1 is SGHRS, CDR2 YFSETQ, per germline. The CDR3 protein is CASSMDDRGWGYTF. DNA for the CDR3: TGCGCCAGCAGCATGGACGACAGGGGCTGGGGCTACACCTTC.

V is TRBV5-4 and J is TRBJ1-1; 9 bases agree with TRBD1. Germline V gene data show CDR1 as SGHNT and CDR2 as YYREEE (reference sequence). The ends lost 3 bases at V and 0 bases at J; junction bases unmatched: 9. The CDR3 totals 17 residues. The CDR3 DNA reads as TGTGCCAGCAGCTCCCCCGGGACAGGGAGGATGAACACTGAAGCTTTCTTT. Protein product: CASSSPGTGRMNTEAFF.

The chain couples TRBV7-8 to TRBJ1-2, with D perhaps TRBD1 (5 bases). V was trimmed by 2 bases and J by 4 bases, leaving 8 bases between them. The CDR3 loop spans 13 amino acids. Germline values: CDR1 SGHVS, CDR2 FQNEAQ. The CDR3: CASSLSTGYGYTF. The CDR3 coding sequence is TGTGCCAGCAGCTTATCAACAGGCTATGGCTACACCTTC.

This chain uses TRBV18 with TRBJ2-5, with a possible D match to TRBD1 (5 bases). Germline CDR1 reads KGHSH; CDR2 reads LQKENI. The CDR3 sequence is 15 residues long. V was pared by 4 bases and J by 0 bases, with 12 bases between. For the CDR3, the DNA is TGTGCCAGCTCACTAAGGGGAAGCGACCAAGAGACCCAGTACTTC. This gives the protein CASSLRGSDQETQYF.

This chain uses TRBV7-9 with TRBJ1-2; D is unresolved. CDR3 length: 15 residues. The germline gives CDR1 SEHNR, CDR2 FQNEAQ (reference sequence). Trimming pared 6 bases from V and 1 base from J, leaving 15 bases between. The CDR3 DNA is TGTGCCAGCAGTACCGTGCCGAGTGGTAACTATGGCTACACCTTC. Translation gives CASSTVPSGNYGYTF.

This clone has a handful of counts. The chain carries TRBV4-1 and TRBJ1-2; D may be TRBD1 (6 bases). Germline CDR1 reads MGHRA; CDR2 reads YSYEKL. V was shortened by 4 bases and J by 6 bases, with 21 bases between the two germline ends. The CDR3 consists of 16 residues. The CDR3 DNA follows: TGCGCCAGCAGCCTTACCGGGACACAGGGACATAATGGCTACACCTTC. This codes for CASSLTGTQGHNGYTF.

V gene TRBV7-2 combines with J gene TRBJ2-7; 7 bases line up with TRBD1. CDR1 is SGHTA, CDR2 FQGNSA, per germline. This CDR3 is built from 16 residues. V lost 5 bases and J lost 0; bases outside the gene matches: 10. The CDR3 reads CASSTRQGGHSYEQYF. The CDR3 DNA sequence: TGTGCCAGCAGCACAAGACAGGGTGGACACTCCTACGAGCAGTACTTC. Using reference TRBV7-2 and TRBJ2-7 for the parts outside the CDR3, the full variable domain is GAGVSQSPSNKVTEKGKDVELRCDPISGHTALYWYRQSLGQGLEFLIYFQGNSAPDKSGLPSDRFSAERTGGSVSTLTIQRTQQEDSAVYLCASSTRQGGHSYEQYFGPGTRLTVT.

The V and J genes are TRBV2 and TRBJ1-2, with D possibly matching TRBD1 (5 bases). The V gene's germline CDR1 is SNHLY and CDR2 FYNNEI. V lost 3 bases to trimming and J lost 8 bases, with 13 bases between them. This CDR3 is 13 amino acids long. This chain's CDR3 is CASSDSGVQGYTF. The CDR3, as DNA: TGTGCCAGCAGTGATTCGGGGGTGCAGGGCTACACCTTC.

V gene TRBV7-9 combines with J gene TRBJ2-4; 8 bases match TRBD1. CDR3 size: 17 residues. Per the germline V gene, CDR1 is SEHNR and CDR2 is FQNEAQ (reference sequence). The V and J ends lost 5 bases and 0 bases, in that order; junction bases with no gene match: 9. As DNA, the CDR3 is TGTGCCAGCAGCACCTACAGGGGGGACTTAGCCAAAAACATTCAGTACTTC. It specifies CASSTYRGDLAKNIQYF.

V is TRBV28 and J is TRBJ1-5; possible D gene TRBD1, 5 bases. V dropped 0 bases and J dropped 1 base, with 13 bases sitting between them. CDR3 length equals 17 residues. Germline CDR1 reads MDHEN; CDR2 reads SYDVKM. The CDR3 here is CASSLWGTGESNQPQHF. Here the CDR3 DNA reads TGTGCCAGCAGTTTATGGGGTACGGGGGAGAGCAATCAGCCCCAGCATTTT.

J is TRBJ1-2 and V is TRBV5-1; 8 bases line up with TRBD1. The V gene end was trimmed by 2 bases and the J gene end by 7 bases; junction bases not matched to a gene: 10. This CDR3 has 15 amino acids. Germline CDR1 and CDR2: SGHRS and YFSETQ. The chain's CDR3 is CASSFPSTGDRGYTF. CDR3 bases: TGCGCCAGCAGCTTCCCCTCGACAGGGGATCGTGGCTACACCTTC.

In nucleotides, the CDR3 is TGCGCCAGCCGTAACAACGCGAACACCGGGGAGCTGTTTTTT. This sequence encodes CASRNNANTGELFF. The V and J genes are TRBV5-1 and TRBJ2-2; no clear D. There are 14 residues in the CDR3. Trimming took 7 bases from V and 0 from J, leaving 10 bases between them. CDR1 SGHRS and CDR2 YFSETQ come from the germline V gene. Using reference TRBV5-1 and TRBJ2-2 for the parts outside the CDR3, the full variable domain is KAGVTQTPRYLIKTRGQQVTLSCSPISGHRSVSWYQQTPGQGLQFLFEYFSETQRNKGNFPGRFSGRQFSNSRSEMNVSTLELGDSALYLCASRNNANTGELFFGEGSRLTVL.

The J gene is TRBJ2-5, the V gene TRBV11-1, with D uncertain. V dropped 0 bases and J dropped 0 bases, with 5 bases sitting between them. Germline V gene data show CDR1 as SGHAT and CDR2 as FQDESV (reference sequence). The CDR3 covers 14 residues. The CDR3 sequence is CASSLAGNQETQYF. DNA of the CDR3: TGTGCCAGCAGCTTAGCGGGCAACCAAGAGACCCAGTACTTC.

This clone has a count of ten or more. The V gene is TRBV7-9, the J gene TRBJ2-7; 8 bases line up with TRBD1. Germline V gene data show CDR1 as SEHNR and CDR2 as FQNEAQ (reference sequence). The V and J ends lost 5 bases and 6 bases, in that order; junction bases with no gene match: 9. This CDR3 is built from 14 residues. The DNA of the CDR3 is TGTGCCAGCAGCCCCGGGACAGGTTTTCTCGAGCAGTACTTC. Translated: CASSPGTGFLEQYF. The whole variable domain, remainder taken from reference TRBV7-9 and TRBJ2-7, is DTGVSQNPRHKITKRGQNVTFRCDPISEHNRLYWYRQTLGQGPEFLTYFQNEAQLEKSRLLSDRFSAERPKGSFSTLEIQRTEQGDSAMYLCASSPGTGFLEQYFGPGTRLTVT.